This T cell receptor beta chain was found in a study of blood T cell repertoires in COVID-19 (TCRdb year 2020). Broadly, across the study: Samples from collaborators originated in the United States, Italy and Spain and spanned both the acute and convalescent phases of COVID-19. The material from the prospective study consisted of cDNA or gDNA derived from T cells, B-cell-depleted T cells, or PBMCs. Subjects who had been exposed to COVID-19, were actively infected with it, or had recovered from it provided the deeply sampled blood TCRbeta repertoires that made up the dataset. The repertoires were released in a freely available public database intended as a resource for research on the immune response to SARS-CoV-2. Samples were obtained from the ongoing ImmuneRACE study (first 160 participants) and from 1,254 subjects provided by 6 global collaborators. A de-identified subject ID, COVID-19 status, age in years and sex were almost always included in the sample metadata. Where HLA class I and class II types were available, the types were taken from metadata supplied by the sample provider, not from assay-based typing. Overall study results and their limits: The quantity of clinical and demographic metadata differed by source and by participant and was supplied without curation.

In the prospective study, participants were roughly 18 to 95 years old, resided in around 25 geographic areas of the United States, and were enrolled through a virtual design. To assign participants to cohorts, the prospective study relied on clinical history that participants themselves reported in a screening survey and a study questionnaire. Recovered participants in ImmuneRACE Cohort 3 were defined by two consecutive negative NP/OP PCR tests, clearance by a healthcare professional, or resolution of symptoms. In the prospective study, whole blood, serum and a nasopharyngeal or oropharyngeal swab were collected from each participant by mobile phlebotomists. Prospective study participants could optionally give additional blood draws and questionnaires over an approximately 2-month period. Prospective study blood samples were shipped either frozen or at room temperature before DNA extraction. Concerning this clone: What antigen it recognizes has not been identified. Per-nucleotide qualities are absent, and no much larger clonotype sits a single base away.

TCRbeta CDR3 regions were amplified from genomic DNA using the immunoSEQ Assay, a bias-controlled multiplex PCR. The authors' analysis ran thus. The number of nucleated cells in each sample was estimated by amplification of reference gene primers within the assay. To quantify the absolute abundance of each unique TCRbeta CDR3 rearrangement, sequence reads were collapsed and filtered. For each sample, productive Simpson clonality was calculated by taking the square root of Simpson's diversity index across productive rearrangements. TCRdb limited this immuneACCESS table to in-frame rearrangements with V and J called. A share of clones is missing; checked studies link under half to unresolved V genes, and the rest is unexplained. V and J calls and clone size are given by that table; D and trimming were obtained from the DNA. In all, the sample holds under 300,000 clones, and 80% to 90% of those were seen once. The ten biggest clones cover approximately 2% of the sample.

Trimming takes 4 bases off V and 5 bases off J; junction bases not matched to a gene: 4. Including cysteine and phenylalanine, the CDR3 has 15 amino acids. Of the read, only the CDR3 DNA is kept; its 45 bases are in frame from base 1. Reading the germline V gene gives CDR1 SGHTA and CDR2 FQGNSA. The specimen sequenced was PBMCs or T cells enriched from blood (not recorded which). The clonotype originates from a woman aged 45-65 years who had recovered from COVID-19. The rearrangement joined TRBV7-2 to TRBJ2-2, with 10 junctional bases fitting TRBD2. The CDR3 here reads CASSWSSGRTGELFF. At the DNA level, the sequence is TGTGCCAGCAGCTGGAGTAGCGGGAGGACCGGGGAGCTGTTTTTT.